The 8 T cell receptor beta chains reported below all come from one sample, sequenced in a study of T cell responses to AZD1222 COVID-19 vaccine. Using immunoSEQ multiplex PCR, the repertoire was profiled, and TCRdb retains in-frame clones only, with some absent. The data contain some 130,000 clones, roughly 90% of them singletons. Sequences were derived from peripheral blood, sampled 28 days after the second AZD1222 dose. The receptors were sampled from an adult who received the AZD1222 COVID-19 vaccine.

This clone appeared a single time. The chain employs TRBV12-3 or TRBV12-4 and TRBJ1-2; D remains unclear. The CDR3 extends over 13 amino acids. V was clipped by 2 bases and J by 4 bases, with 8 bases between them. CDR3 nucleotides: TGTGCCAGCAGTTTAAAAGAAACCTATGGCTACACCTTC. Its translation is CASSLKETYGYTF.

The CDR3 DNA is TGTGCCACCAGTGGTTATGGGACAGGGGGAGATACGCAGTATTTT. Translation gives CATSGYGTGGDTQYF. J is TRBJ2-3 and V is TRBV24-1; TRBD1 matches at 11 bases. V shed 5 bases, J shed 5 bases, and the junction held 5 bases outside the gene matches. The CDR3 loop spans 15 amino acids. CDR1 and CDR2 (germline): KGHDR, SFDVKD.

The J gene is TRBJ2-3, the V gene TRBV11-3, with D possibly being TRBD1 (5 bases). The CDR3 runs 15 residues. Trimming stripped 6 bases from V and 0 bases from J, with 13 bases between. CDR1 is SGHNT and CDR2 is YENEEA in the germline V gene. DNA of the CDR3: TGTGCCAGCAGTTCCGACAGCCAAAGCACAGATACGCAGTATTTT. Translating it yields CASSSDSQSTDTQYF.

This chain links TRBV21-1 with TRBJ1-5. TRBV21-1 is shown as a pseudogene. The CDR3 length is 17 residues. As DNA, the CDR3 is TGTGCCAGCAGCAAAGGGACGGGCGGCAGGAATTATCAGCCCCAGCATTTT. This encodes CASSKGTGGRNYQPQHF.

In this sample, this clone turned up once. CDR3 sequence (DNA): TGCAGCGTTGGAAAATGGGACAGGGCGCATACTGAAGCTTTCTTT. Protein: CSVGKWDRAHTEAFF. The chain carries TRBV29-1 and TRBJ1-1, with 9 bases fitting TRBD1. From germline, CDR1 is SQVTM and CDR2 ANQGSEA. The CDR3 contains 15 residues. The junction had 11 bases not matched to a gene; V was cut back by 4 bases and J by 5 bases.

The rearrangement joins TRBV11-3 to TRBJ2-1, with 8 positions matching TRBD1. Germline V gene data show CDR1 as SGHNT and CDR2 as YENEEA. The CDR3 length is 14 residues. The V and J ends lost 7 bases and 6 bases, in that order; junction bases with no gene match: 8. The CDR3 is CASTPSDRANEQFF. CDR3 in DNA: TGTGCCAGCACCCCCTCGGACAGGGCCAATGAGCAGTTCTTC.

This rearrangement joins TRBV10-3 to TRBJ2-1, with 8 bases lining up with TRBD2. The CDR3 is 16 residues long. Trimming took 8 bases from V and 7 from J; bases not matched to a gene: 16. The germline V gene has CDR1 ENHRY and CDR2 SYGVKD. CDR3 protein: CAIGGGGTSMANEQFF. CDR3 DNA: TGTGCCATCGGGGGTGGAGGGACTAGTATGGCTAATGAGCAGTTCTTC.

The chain uses TRBV4-2 and TRBJ1-6; 10 nucleotides align to TRBD1. This CDR3 has 19 residues. V lost 4 bases to trimming and J lost 2 bases; unmatched junction nucleotides: 11. The germline gives CDR1 LGHNA, CDR2 YNFKEQ. CDR3 amino acids: CASSPSTGGAGTYNSPLHF. As DNA, the CDR3 is TGTGCCAGCAGCCCTTCGACAGGGGGCGCAGGAACCTATAATTCACCCCTCCACTTT.